Listed below are T cell receptor beta chains from one sample, sequenced in a study of control samples from healthy donors and cancer patients. Some clones are missing from TCRdb's copy, which holds only in-frame ones; the method was immunoSEQ multiplex PCR. The top ten hold under 3% of the sample, which has some 130,000 clones, around nine tenths seen once. Sequencing was performed on blood. All receptors derive from a man in his forties in good health. Both conserved end residues are part of each CDR3. Fields, in order: J gene, clone size, D gene, V gene, CDR3 protein, CDR3 DNA. A D gene is named only where the DNA matches it firmly. Clone sizes are given selectively: once, few, many, or a class where the clone is expanded.

TRBJ2-1 | once | TRBD1 | TRBV7-6 | CASSLGGQGAYGLLNEQFF | TGTGCCAGCAGCTTAGGTGGACAGGGGGCATATGGACTACTCAATGAGCAGTTCTTC
TRBJ1-1 | once | TRBD1 | TRBV29-1 | CSGGAGTGNTEAFF | TGCAGCGGGGGCGCCGGGACAGGTAACACTGAAGCTTTCTTT
TRBJ2-2 | . | . | TRBV7-9 | CASSSTGTNTGELFF | TGTGCCAGCAGCTCAACAGGGACGAACACCGGGGAGCTGTTTTTT
TRBJ1-2 | few | . | TRBV7-9 | CASTSLVGGYTF | TGTGCCAGCACCTCTCTGGTGGGTGGCTACACCTTC
TRBJ1-1 | few | . | TRBV30 | CAWKPYGRGAFF | TGTGCCTGGAAACCTTACGGGAGAGGGGCTTTCTTT
TRBJ1-2 | . | TRBD1 | TRBV28 | CASRNVGQGGRYGYTF | TGTGCCAGCAGAAACGTTGGACAGGGAGGAAGGTATGGCTACACCTTC
TRBJ2-2 | once | TRBD1 | TRBV6-6 | CASKVLQGARGELFF | TGTGCCAGCAAGGTTCTACAGGGGGCGAGGGGGGAGCTGTTTTTT
TRBJ2-2 | . | . | TRBV6-6 | CASSYGTPIGTGELFF | TGTGCCAGCAGTTATGGCACCCCGATCGGCACCGGGGAGCTGTTTTTT
TRBJ1-2 | . | . | TRBV12-3/TRBV12-4 | CATAGARGGYTF | TGTGCCACCGCGGGGGCCAGGGGTGGCTACACCTTC
TRBJ2-3 | . | . | TRBV7-2 | CASSLQGAAGGRTDTQYF | TGTGCCAGCAGCTTACAGGGGGCAGCGGGGGGTCGCACAGATACGCAGTATTTT
TRBJ2-7 | . | . | TRBV21-1 | CASSHPGTGYEQYF | TGTGCCAGCAGCCACCCCGGGACAGGCTACGAGCAGTACTTC
TRBJ1-2 | . | . | TRBV3-1/TRBV3-2 | CASSQGLSGYTF | TGTGCCAGCAGCCAAGGGTTATCGGGCTACACCTTC
TRBJ1-5 | . | . | TRBV28 | CASSPRPLGQPQHF | TGTGCCAGCAGTCCACGGCCCTTGGGACAGCCCCAGCATTTT
TRBJ1-5 | . | . | TRBV5-4 | CASSLAGTLNQPQHF | TGTGCCAGCAGCTTGGCTGGGACTCTGAATCAGCCCCAGCATTTT
TRBJ1-4 | . | . | TRBV6-6 | CASSYSQKLFF | TGTGCCAGCAGTTACTCCCAAAAACTGTTTTTT
TRBJ1-6 | . | . | TRBV12-3/TRBV12-4 | CASSPGGVSPLHF | TGTGCCAGCAGCCCCGGGGGGGTGTCACCCCTCCACTTT
TRBJ1-2 | . | . | TRBV10-3 | CAISESGRDGYTF | TGTGCCATCAGTGAGTCAGGGCGGGATGGCTACACCTTC
TRBJ1-5 | few | . | TRBV28 | CASSFIGRRSNQPQHF | TGTGCCAGCAGTTTTATAGGGCGGCGCAGCAATCAGCCCCAGCATTTT
TRBJ2-1 | . | . | TRBV7-9 | CASSHPQGINNEQFF | TGTGCCAGCAGCCATCCCCAGGGAATAAACAATGAGCAGTTCTTC
TRBJ1-2 | . | . | TRBV7-9 | CASSPGPLPGYTF | TGTGCCAGCAGCCCGGGTCCCCTCCCTGGCTACACCTTC
TRBJ2-7 | . | . | TRBV5-4 | CASSLLDYRIPGLYEQYF | TGTGCCAGCAGCTTGCTGGACTACCGAATCCCAGGCCTCTACGAGCAGTACTTC
TRBJ1-6 | . | TRBD1 | TRBV7-8 | CASSPGGGLSSYNSPLHF | TGTGCCAGCAGCCCAGGGGGGGGCCTTAGCTCCTATAATTCACCCCTCCACTTT
TRBJ2-3 | . | . | TRBV6-6 | CASSYIGADTQYF | TGTGCCAGCAGTTACATTGGGGCAGATACGCAGTATTTT
TRBJ2-7 | . | TRBD2 | TRBV5-1 | CASSPGLAGGIDNEQYF | TGCGCCAGCAGCCCGGGACTAGCGGGGGGCATTGATAACGAGCAGTACTTC
TRBJ2-5 | . | . | TRBV7-6 | CASSLGSPETQYF | TGTGCCAGCAGCTTAGGTTCGCCGGAGACCCAGTACTTC
TRBJ1-4 | . | . | TRBV2 | CASRWTNEKLFF | TGTGCCAGCAGGTGGACTAATGAAAAACTGTTTTTT
TRBJ1-2 | . | TRBD1 | TRBV30 | CAWRETGEWDGYTF | TGTGCCTGGAGGGAGACAGGGGAATGGGATGGCTACACCTTC
TRBJ2-3 | once | . | TRBV4-2 | CASSQAAGKTQYF | TGTGCCAGCAGCCAGGCCGCCGGGAAGACGCAGTATTTT
TRBJ2-1 | . | . | TRBV5-1 | CASNTGSHEQFF | TGCGCCAGCAATACGGGGTCCCATGAGCAGTTCTTC
TRBJ1-1 | medium-sized | . | TRBV23-1 | CARTDEAFF | TGCGCCAGGACCGATGAAGCTTTCTTT
TRBJ2-1 | . | . | TRBV19 | CASSPTPTGTNEQFF | TGTGCCAGTAGTCCAACCCCAACAGGGACCAATGAGCAGTTCTTC
TRBJ2-3 | . | . | TRBV7-2 | CASRLDRADTQYF | TGTGCCAGCAGACTAGACAGAGCAGATACGCAGTATTTT
TRBJ2-5 | . | . | TRBV6-5 | CASMRQAQETQYF | TGTGCCAGCATGAGACAAGCACAAGAGACCCAGTACTTC
TRBJ2-5 | . | . | TRBV2 | CASSEIRETQYF | TGTGCCAGCAGTGAAATTAGAGAGACCCAGTACTTC
TRBJ2-2 | . | . | TRBV30 | CAWSLTGELFF | TGTGCCTGGAGTTTGACCGGGGAGCTGTTTTTT
TRBJ1-6 | . | . | TRBV6-6 | CASSPSGAGGMTLHF | TGTGCCAGCAGTCCATCCGGGGCCGGGGGTATGACCCTCCACTTT
TRBJ1-4 | once | . | TRBV6-5 | CASKSGGHWEKLFF | TGTGCCAGCAAATCGGGGGGGCATTGGGAAAAACTGTTTTTT
TRBJ1-3 | once | TRBD1 | TRBV10-3 | CAISGPGQGANTIYF | TGTGCCATCAGTGGGCCGGGACAGGGGGCAAACACCATATATTTT
TRBJ2-1 | . | TRBD2 | TRBV28 | CASSLGGYSYNEQFF | TGTGCCAGCAGTTTGGGGGGGTACTCCTACAATGAGCAGTTCTTC
TRBJ1-3 | . | TRBD1 | TRBV9 | CASSALSPGQFSGNTIYF | TGTGCCAGCAGCGCACTAAGCCCGGGACAGTTCTCTGGAAACACCATATATTTT
TRBJ2-4 | . | . | TRBV10-1 | CASSEGRRGVAKNIQYF | TGCGCCAGCAGTGAGGGACGCAGGGGGGTAGCCAAAAACATTCAGTACTTC
TRBJ2-7 | . | TRBD2 | TRBV12-3/TRBV12-4 | CASSWEGEQYF | TGTGCCAGCAGTTGGGAGGGCGAGCAGTACTTC
TRBJ1-6 | . | . | TRBV11-2 | CASSFQVRNSPLHF | TGTGCCAGCAGCTTTCAAGTACGGAATTCACCCCTCCACTTT
TRBJ2-1 | . | TRBD2 | TRBV18 | CASSPPWVTGGLPTYNEQFF | TGTGCCAGCTCTCCCCCTTGGGTGACGGGGGGGCTCCCTACCTACAATGAGCAGTTCTTC
TRBJ2-2 | . | . | TRBV7-3 | CASRPSKLGELFF | TGTGCCAGCAGGCCAAGCAAGCTCGGGGAGCTGTTTTTT
TRBJ2-5 | . | . | TRBV2 | CASSGMETQYF | TGTGCCAGCAGTGGAATGGAGACCCAGTACTTC
TRBJ1-1 | . | . | TRBV12-3/TRBV12-4 | CASGGNMDTEAFF | TGTGCCAGCGGCGGTAACATGGACACTGAAGCTTTCTTT
TRBJ2-7 | . | . | TRBV6-5 | CASSYSGPYEQYF | TGTGCCAGCAGTTACTCGGGACCTTACGAGCAGTACTTC
TRBJ1-4 | . | TRBD1 | TRBV6-1 | CASSDTGGLKLFF | TGTGCCAGCAGTGATACAGGGGGCCTAAAACTGTTTTTT
TRBJ2-3 | . | . | TRBV2 | CASSDGGTKYF | TGTGCCAGCAGTGATGGGGGTACCAAGTATTTT
TRBJ2-3 | . | . | TRBV29-1 | CSVGATDTQYF | TGCAGCGTCGGGGCAACAGATACGCAGTATTTT
TRBJ1-3 | . | TRBD1 | TRBV7-3 | CASSLGTGDTIYF | TGTGCCAGCAGCCTCGGGACAGGGGACACCATATATTTT
TRBJ1-5 | few | . | TRBV12-5 | CASGQQGVYQPQHF | TGTGCTAGTGGACAACAGGGTGTATACCAGCCCCAGCATTTT
TRBJ2-3 | once | . | TRBV9 | CASSARDSSTDTQYF | TGTGCCAGCAGTGCAAGGGATTCTAGCACAGATACGCAGTATTTT
TRBJ2-2 | . | . | TRBV12-3/TRBV12-4 | CASTITGELFF | TGTGCCAGCACAATCACCGGGGAGCTGTTTTTT
TRBJ2-1 | . | . | TRBV5-1 | CASSLAQVGDEQFF | TGCGCCAGCAGCTTGGCGCAGGTCGGCGATGAGCAGTTCTTC
TRBJ2-2 | . | . | TRBV28 | CVSIPGFTGELFF | TGTGTCAGCATCCCGGGGTTTACCGGGGAGCTGTTTTTT
TRBJ1-4 | . | . | TRBV5-6 | CASSFTRGAGEKLFF | TGTGCCAGCAGCTTCACGAGGGGCGCGGGTGAAAAACTGTTTTTT